What follows are 18 T cell receptor beta chains derived from one specimen sequenced in a study of blood T cell repertoires in COVID-19. Sequenced by immunoSEQ multiplex PCR; TCRdb stores in-frame clones only, minus some. Counted here are 200,000 to 250,000 clones, 65% to 90% occurring once; the ten biggest clones make up about 2.4%. Sample: peripheral blood. These receptors were collected from a woman aged 70 to 79 with COVID-19, enrolled during active disease.

V is TRBV5-6 and J is TRBJ1-1; 8 positions agree with TRBD1. The germline CDR1 and CDR2 sequences are SGHDT and YYEEEE. Trimming cost V 4 bases and J 3 bases; bases outside gene matches: 8. This CDR3 is 15 amino acids long. The CDR3 DNA reads as TGTGCCAGCAGCCGCGGACAGGGCGGGGACACTGAAGCTTTCTTT. This translates into CASSRGQGGDTEAFF.

The genes are TRBV5-1 and TRBJ2-1; TRBD2 matches 10 bases. The junction had 3 bases not matched to a gene; V was cut back by 3 bases and J by 3 bases. Germline V gene data show CDR1 as SGHRS and CDR2 as YFSETQ. This CDR3 contains 15 residues. Here the CDR3 DNA reads TGCGCCAGCAGCTCTAGCGGGGGTTACTACAATGAGCAGTTCTTC. Its protein product is CASSSSGGYYNEQFF.

The rearrangement joins TRBV5-1 to TRBJ2-7, with a tentative D call TRBD1 (5 bases). The germline gives CDR1 SGHRS, CDR2 YFSETQ. V was clipped by 0 bases and J by 1 base, with 14 bases between them. This CDR3 has 16 residues. This CDR3 reads CASSLEARTKSYEQYF. CDR3 DNA sequence: TGCGCCAGCAGCTTGGAAGCCAGGACAAAATCCTACGAGCAGTACTTC.

The rearrangement links TRBV7-2 to TRBJ1-1; D gene uncertain. This CDR3 contains 12 residues. Deletions cut 1 base from V and 11 bases from J, with 11 bases between. Per germline, CDR1 SGHTA and CDR2 FQGNSA. CDR3 nucleotide sequence: TGTGCCAGCAGCTTAGAGTTCATCGAGGCTTTCTTT. Amino acid sequence: CASSLEFIEAFF.

The chain combines TRBV25-1 with TRBJ1-1; D possibly corresponds to TRBD1 (5 bases). The CDR3 runs to 13 residues. Germline V gene data show CDR1 as MGHDK and CDR2 as SYGVNS. V lost 5 bases and J lost 3, with 10 bases in between. This chain's CDR3 is CASSSVGDTEAFF. The CDR3 DNA follows: TGTGCCAGCAGTTCAGTAGGGGACACTGAAGCTTTCTTT.

J is TRBJ2-1 and V is TRBV5-4; D possibly corresponds to TRBD2 (5 bases). V was clipped by 2 bases and J by 10 bases, with 19 bases between them. The CDR3 consists of 15 residues. The V gene's germline CDR1 is SGHNT and CDR2 YYREEE (reference sequence). The CDR3 loop reads CASSLSAWPRGEQFF. For the CDR3, the DNA is TGTGCCAGCAGCTTATCGGCATGGCCCCGAGGGGAGCAGTTCTTC.

CDR3 residues: CASVFSMNTEAFF. In DNA form, the CDR3 reads TGTGCCAGCGTATTTAGCATGAACACTGAAGCTTTCTTT. This sequence joins TRBV10-3 and TRBJ1-1; D is unresolved. Germline lookup yields CDR1 ENHRY and CDR2 SYGVKD. CDR3 size: 13 residues. V was cut by 10 bases and J by 0 bases, with 12 bases left in between.

This chain joins TRBV6-1 and TRBJ2-3; tentatively, D is TRBD1 (6 bases). The CDR3 sequence is 17 residues long. Germline CDR1 MNHNS, CDR2 SASEGT. V was trimmed by 2 bases and J by 4 bases, leaving 19 bases between them. This chain's CDR3 is CASSEMKAGVKADTQYF. CDR3 sequence (DNA): TGTGCCAGCAGTGAAATGAAGGCAGGGGTGAAGGCAGATACGCAGTATTTT.

V gene TRBV3-1 (or the pseudogene TRBV3-2) combines with J gene TRBJ2-1, with no clear D. The ends were cut back, 0 bases at V and 4 bases at J, with 16 bases in the middle. CDR3 length equals 17 residues. Germline-derived CDR1 and CDR2 are LGHDT and YNNKEL (reference sequence). The CDR3 nucleotides are TGTGCCAGCAGCCAAGAAACTATGGGTGTGAATTACAATGAGCAGTTCTTC. Translated: CASSQETMGVNYNEQFF.

The gene calls are TRBV7-2 and TRBJ2-7, with 9 bases lining up with TRBD2. Germline assignment: CDR1 SGHTA and CDR2 FQGNSA. This CDR3 comprises 16 residues. V lost 5 bases, J lost 3 bases, and 11 bases stayed unmatched. CDR3: CASSLHSGSVSYEQYF. The CDR3 DNA is TGTGCCAGCAGCCTCCATAGCGGGAGTGTAAGCTACGAGCAGTACTTC.

The chain employs TRBV7-2 and TRBJ2-2, with D perhaps matching TRBD2 (5 bases). This CDR3 has 15 amino acids. Germline V gives CDR1 SGHTA, CDR2 FQGNSA. V was pared by 6 bases and J by 0 bases, with 11 bases between. Here the CDR3 reads CASRDRGTNTGELFF. The CDR3, as DNA: TGTGCCAGCAGAGACCGGGGTACGAACACCGGGGAGCTGTTTTTT. Combining the CDR3 with reference TRBV7-2 and TRBJ2-2 gives the whole variable domain GAGVSQSPSNKVTEKGKDVELRCDPISGHTALYWYRQSLGQGLEFLIYFQGNSAPDKSGLPSDRFSAERTGGSVSTLTIQRTQQEDSAVYLCASRDRGTNTGELFFGEGSRLTVL.

The chain is built from TRBV5-5 and TRBJ2-5; 12 bases align to TRBD2. CDR3 length: 16 residues. J was trimmed by 0 bases and V by 0 bases; bases with no gene match: 0. Germline V gene sequence: CDR1 SGHKS, CDR2 YYEKEE (reference sequence). The CDR3 protein is CASSLGLAGDQETQYF. In DNA, the CDR3 is TGTGCCAGCAGCTTGGGACTAGCGGGAGACCAAGAGACCCAGTACTTC.

This chain joins TRBV9 and TRBJ2-2; no clear D gene. Trimming took 4 bases from V and 0 from J, leaving 7 bases between them. Germline lookup yields CDR1 SGDLS and CDR2 YYNGEE. The CDR3 is 14 residues long. The CDR3 region has the DNA TGTGCCAGCAGCCCCCGAGCGAACACCGGGGAGCTGTTTTTT. Translated, it gives CASSPRANTGELFF.

This clone was seen a handful of times. V and J are TRBV6-5 and TRBJ1-2, with 7 bases fitting TRBD1. CDR1 and CDR2 from the germline V gene are MNHEY and SVGAGI. This CDR3 has 12 residues. The ends lost 6 bases at V and 7 bases at J; junction bases unmatched: 5. For the CDR3, the DNA is TGTGCCAGCAGGACAGGGTTTGGTGGCTACACCTTC. It codes for CASRTGFGGYTF.

The V and J genes are TRBV10-3 and TRBJ2-3; 7 nucleotides match TRBD1. Germline loops: CDR1 ENHRY, CDR2 SYGVKD. The ends lost 10 bases at V and 0 bases at J; junction bases unmatched: 7. CDR3 length equals 14 residues. The CDR3 region has the DNA TGTGCCACCCGGACAGGAGATAGCACAGATACGCAGTATTTT. It codes for CATRTGDSTDTQYF.

The chain links TRBV7-2 to TRBJ2-2; TRBD2 matches 10 bases. The CDR3 totals 16 residues. J gave up 2 bases and V 5 bases, and 5 bases lay outside the gene matches. The germline V gene encodes CDR1 SGHTA and CDR2 FQGNSA. CDR3 sequence (DNA): TGTGCCAGCAGCGCCGGACTAGCGGCAAACACCGGGGAGCTGTTTTTT. This translates into CASSAGLAANTGELFF.

This rearrangement joins TRBV5-6 to TRBJ1-6; D remains unclear. CDR3 length equals 14 residues. V was trimmed by 1 base and J by 6 bases, leaving 8 bases between them. CDR1 and CDR2 (germline): SGHDT, YYEEEE. CDR3 residues: CASSLLQTNSPLHF. The CDR3 coding sequence is TGTGCCAGCAGCTTGCTACAGACTAATTCACCCCTCCACTTT.

This chain's CDR3 is CASSLGALGTQYF. The CDR3 DNA sequence: TGTGCCAGCAGCTTAGGGGCTTTGGGTACGCAGTATTTT. The genes are TRBV7-2 and TRBJ2-3; D call uncertain. Trimming removed 1 base from V and 8 bases from J, with 10 bases in between. The CDR3 sequence is 13 residues long. Germline CDR1 is SGHTA and CDR2 is FQGNSA.